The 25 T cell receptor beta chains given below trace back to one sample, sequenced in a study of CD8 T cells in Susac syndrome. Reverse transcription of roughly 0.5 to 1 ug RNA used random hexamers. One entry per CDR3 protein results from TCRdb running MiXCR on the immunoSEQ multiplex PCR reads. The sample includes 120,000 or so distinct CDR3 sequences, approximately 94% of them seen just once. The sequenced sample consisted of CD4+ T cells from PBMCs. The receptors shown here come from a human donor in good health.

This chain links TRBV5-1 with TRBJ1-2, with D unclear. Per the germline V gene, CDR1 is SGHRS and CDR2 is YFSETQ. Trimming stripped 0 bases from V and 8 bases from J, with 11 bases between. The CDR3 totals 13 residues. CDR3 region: CASSLAEGPGYTF. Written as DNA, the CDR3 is TGCGCCAGCAGCTTGGCCGAGGGTCCCGGCTACACCTTC.

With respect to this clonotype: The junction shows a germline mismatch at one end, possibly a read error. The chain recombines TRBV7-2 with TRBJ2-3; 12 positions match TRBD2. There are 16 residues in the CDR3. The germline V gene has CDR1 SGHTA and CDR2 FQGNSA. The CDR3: CASSLAGGTAGDTQYF. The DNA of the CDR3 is TGTGCCAGCAGCCTAGCGGGAGGGACCGCCGGAGATACGCAGTATTTT.

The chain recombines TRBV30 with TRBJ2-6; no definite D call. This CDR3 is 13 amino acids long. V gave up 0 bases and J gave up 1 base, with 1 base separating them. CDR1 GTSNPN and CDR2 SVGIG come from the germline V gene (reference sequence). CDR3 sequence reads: CAWSVSGANVLTF. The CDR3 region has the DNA TGTGCCTGGAGTGTGTCTGGGGCCAACGTCCTGACTTTC.

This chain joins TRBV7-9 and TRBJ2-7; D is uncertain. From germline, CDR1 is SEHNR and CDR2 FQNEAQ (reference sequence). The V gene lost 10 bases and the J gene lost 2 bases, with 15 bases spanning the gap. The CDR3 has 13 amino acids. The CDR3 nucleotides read TGTGCCACCGAATTAGACGGAACCTACGAGCAGTACTTC. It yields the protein CATELDGTYEQYF. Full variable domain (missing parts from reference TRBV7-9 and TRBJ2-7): DTGVSQNPRHKITKRGQNVTFRCDPISEHNRLYWYRQTLGQGPEFLTYFQNEAQLEKSRLLSDRFSAERPKGSFSTLEIQRTEQGDSAMYLCATELDGTYEQYFGPGTRLTVT.

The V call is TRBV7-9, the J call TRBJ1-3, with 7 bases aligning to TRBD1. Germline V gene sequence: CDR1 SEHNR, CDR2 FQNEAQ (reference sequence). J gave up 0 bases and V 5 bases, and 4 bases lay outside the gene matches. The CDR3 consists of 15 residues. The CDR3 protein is CASSPDRTSGNTIYF. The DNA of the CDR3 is TGTGCCAGCAGCCCGGACAGGACCTCTGGAAACACCATATATTTT.

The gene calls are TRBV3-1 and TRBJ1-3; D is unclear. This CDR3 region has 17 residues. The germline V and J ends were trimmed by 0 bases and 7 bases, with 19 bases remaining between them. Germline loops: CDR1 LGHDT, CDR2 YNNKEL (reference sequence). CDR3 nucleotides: TGTGCCAGCAGCCAAGATAACAACCTCATCCTTCGGAACACCATATATTTT. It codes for CASSQDNNLILRNTIYF.

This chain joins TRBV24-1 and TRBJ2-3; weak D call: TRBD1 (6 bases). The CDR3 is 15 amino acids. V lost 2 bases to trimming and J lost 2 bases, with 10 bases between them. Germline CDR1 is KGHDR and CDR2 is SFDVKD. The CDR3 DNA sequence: TGTGCCACCAGTGATTCTGGACAGCCCACAGATACGCAGTATTTT. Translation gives CATSDSGQPTDTQYF.

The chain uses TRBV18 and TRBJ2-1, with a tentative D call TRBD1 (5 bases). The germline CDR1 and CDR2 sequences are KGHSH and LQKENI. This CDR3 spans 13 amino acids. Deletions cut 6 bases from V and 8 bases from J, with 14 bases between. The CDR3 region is CASSSRVLDEQFF. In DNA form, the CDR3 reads TGTGCCAGCTCTAGCAGGGTACTTGATGAGCAGTTCTTC.

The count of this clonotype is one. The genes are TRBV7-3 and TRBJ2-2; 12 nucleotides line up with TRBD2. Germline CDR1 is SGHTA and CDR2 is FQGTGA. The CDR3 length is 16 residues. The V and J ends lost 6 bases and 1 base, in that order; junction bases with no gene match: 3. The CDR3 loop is CASRMTSGGNTGELFF. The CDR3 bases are TGTGCCAGCAGAATGACTAGCGGGGGGAACACCGGGGAGCTGTTTTTT.

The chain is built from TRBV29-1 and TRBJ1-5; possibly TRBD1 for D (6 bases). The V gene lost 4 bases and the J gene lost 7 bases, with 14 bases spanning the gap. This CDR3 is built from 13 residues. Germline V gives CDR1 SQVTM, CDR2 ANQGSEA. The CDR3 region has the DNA TGCAGCGTTGTCACAGGGTCCGGACAGCCCCAGCATTTT. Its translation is CSVVTGSGQPQHF. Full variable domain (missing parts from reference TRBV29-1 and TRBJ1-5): SAVISQKPSRDICQRGTSLTIQCQVDSQVTMMFWYRQQPGQSLTLIATANQGSEATYESGFVIDKFPISRPNLTFSTLTVSNMSPEDSSIYLCSVVTGSGQPQHFGDGTRLSIL.

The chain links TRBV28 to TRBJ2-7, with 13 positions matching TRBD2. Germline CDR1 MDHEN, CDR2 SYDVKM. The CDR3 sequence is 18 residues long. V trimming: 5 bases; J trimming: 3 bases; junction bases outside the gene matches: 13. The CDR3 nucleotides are TGTGCCAGCAGTCTTTCTCCCAGGACTAGCGGGAGTAGCTACGAGCAGTACTTC. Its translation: CASSLSPRTSGSSYEQYF.

The CDR3 is CAWSRRLAGTTDTQYF. CDR3 coding DNA: TGTGCCTGGAGCCGGAGACTAGCGGGAACCACAGATACGCAGTATTTT. The chain uses TRBV30 and TRBJ2-3, with 11 nucleotides matching TRBD2. The CDR3 totals 16 residues. Germline lookup yields CDR1 GTSNPN and CDR2 SVGIG (reference sequence). The V segment lost 3 bases and the J segment 2 bases; nucleotides outside the gene matches: 7.

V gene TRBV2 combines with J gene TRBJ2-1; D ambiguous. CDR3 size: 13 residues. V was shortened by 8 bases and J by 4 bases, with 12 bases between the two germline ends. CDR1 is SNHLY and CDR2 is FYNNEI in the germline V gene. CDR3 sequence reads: CASQSLLYNEQFF. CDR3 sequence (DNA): TGTGCCAGCCAGTCCCTGTTATACAATGAGCAGTTCTTC.

CDR3 DNA: TGTGCCAGCAGTACTCGGCAGCCCCAGCATTTT. Its translation: CASSTRQPQHF. The V gene is TRBV28, the J gene TRBJ1-5; D call uncertain. The germline CDR1 and CDR2 sequences are MDHEN and SYDVKM. V shed 5 bases and J shed 7 bases, with 6 bases lying between them. The CDR3 has 11 amino acids. The full variable domain, completed using reference TRBV28 and TRBJ1-5, is DVKVTQSSRYLVKRTGEKVFLECVQDMDHENMFWYRQDPGLGLRLIYFSYDVKMKEKGDIPEGYSVSREKKERFSLILESASTNQTSMYLCASSTRQPQHFGDGTRLSIL.

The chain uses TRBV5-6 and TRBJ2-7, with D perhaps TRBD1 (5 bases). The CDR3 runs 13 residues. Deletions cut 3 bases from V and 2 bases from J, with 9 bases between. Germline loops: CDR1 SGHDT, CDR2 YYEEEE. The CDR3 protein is CASSSDSAYEQYF. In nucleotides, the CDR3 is TGTGCCAGCAGCTCCGACAGTGCCTACGAGCAGTACTTC.

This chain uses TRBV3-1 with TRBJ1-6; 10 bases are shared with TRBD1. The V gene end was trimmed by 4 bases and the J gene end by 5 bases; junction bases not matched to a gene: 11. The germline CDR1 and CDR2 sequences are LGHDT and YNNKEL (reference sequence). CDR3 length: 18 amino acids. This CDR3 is CASSPTRVGTGDNSPLHF. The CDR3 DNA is TGTGCCAGCAGCCCTACGCGGGTAGGGACAGGGGATAATTCACCCCTCCACTTT.

The CDR3 is CASSFPPNEQYF. The CDR3 DNA reads TGTGCCAGCAGCTTCCCGCCTAACGAGCAGTACTTC. V and J are TRBV11-3 and TRBJ2-7; D is uncertain. This CDR3 has 12 amino acids. The V gene's germline CDR1 is SGHNT and CDR2 YENEEA. The ends were cut back, 3 bases at V and 5 bases at J, with 8 bases in the middle.

This chain's CDR3 is CASLDYNEQFF. The CDR3, as DNA: TGTGCCAGCCTTGATTACAATGAGCAGTTCTTC. The chain combines TRBV6-2 or TRBV6-3 with TRBJ2-1; D remains unclear. V dropped 8 bases and J dropped 4 bases, with 6 bases sitting between them. Looked up from germline, CDR1 is MNHEY and CDR2 is SVGEGT. CDR3 length: 11 amino acids.

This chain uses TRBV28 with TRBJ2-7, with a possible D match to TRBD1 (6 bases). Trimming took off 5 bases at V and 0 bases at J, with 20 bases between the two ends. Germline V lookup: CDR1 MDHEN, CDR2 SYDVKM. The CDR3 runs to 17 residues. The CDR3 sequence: CASSDFSRGPFSYEQYF. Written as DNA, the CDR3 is TGTGCCAGCAGTGACTTTAGCAGGGGTCCTTTCTCCTACGAGCAGTACTTC.

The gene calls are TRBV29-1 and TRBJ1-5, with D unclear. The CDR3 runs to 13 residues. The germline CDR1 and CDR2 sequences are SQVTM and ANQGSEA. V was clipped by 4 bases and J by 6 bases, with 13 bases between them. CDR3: CSVADGALQPQHF. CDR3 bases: TGCAGCGTTGCAGACGGAGCGCTTCAGCCCCAGCATTTT. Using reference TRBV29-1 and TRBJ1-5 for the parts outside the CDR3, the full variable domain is SAVISQKPSRDICQRGTSLTIQCQVDSQVTMMFWYRQQPGQSLTLIATANQGSEATYESGFVIDKFPISRPNLTFSTLTVSNMSPEDSSIYLCSVADGALQPQHFGDGTRLSIL.

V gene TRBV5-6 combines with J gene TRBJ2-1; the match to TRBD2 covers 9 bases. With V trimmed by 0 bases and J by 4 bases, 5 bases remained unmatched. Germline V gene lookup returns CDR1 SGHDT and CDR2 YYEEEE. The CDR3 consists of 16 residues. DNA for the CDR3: TGTGCCAGCAGCTTGGGACTAGCGGAAGCTTACAATGAGCAGTTCTTC. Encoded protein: CASSLGLAEAYNEQFF.

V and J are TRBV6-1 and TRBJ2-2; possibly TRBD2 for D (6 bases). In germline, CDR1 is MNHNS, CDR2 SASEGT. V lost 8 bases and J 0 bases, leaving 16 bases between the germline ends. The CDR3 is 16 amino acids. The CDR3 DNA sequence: TGTGCCAGCCGGGGGTTGGGCGGGTCGAACACCGGGGAGCTGTTTTTT. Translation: CASRGLGGSNTGELFF.

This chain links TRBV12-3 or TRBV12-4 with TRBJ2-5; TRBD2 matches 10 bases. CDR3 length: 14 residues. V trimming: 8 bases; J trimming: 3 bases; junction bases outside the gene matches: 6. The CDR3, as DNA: TGTGCCAGCGGCCCCGGACTAGCGGAAGAGACCCAGTACTTC. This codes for CASGPGLAEETQYF.

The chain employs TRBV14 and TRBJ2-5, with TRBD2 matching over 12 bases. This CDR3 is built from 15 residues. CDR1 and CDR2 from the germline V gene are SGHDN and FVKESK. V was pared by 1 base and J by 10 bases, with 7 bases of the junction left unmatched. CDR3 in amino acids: CASSQARLAGVVQYF. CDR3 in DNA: TGTGCCAGCAGCCAAGCGAGACTAGCGGGAGTCGTCCAGTACTTC. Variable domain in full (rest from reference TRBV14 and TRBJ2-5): EAGVTQFPSHSVIEKGQTVTLRCDPISGHDNLYWYRRVMGKEIKFLLHFVKESKQDESGMPNNRFLAERTGGTYSTLKVQPAELEDSGVYFCASSQARLAGVVQYFGPGTRLLVL.

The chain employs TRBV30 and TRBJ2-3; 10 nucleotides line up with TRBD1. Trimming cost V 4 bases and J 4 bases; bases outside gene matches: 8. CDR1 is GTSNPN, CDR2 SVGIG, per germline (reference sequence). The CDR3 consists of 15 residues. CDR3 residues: CAWTSGTGESDTQYF. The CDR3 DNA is TGTGCCTGGACTTCGGGGACAGGGGAATCAGATACGCAGTATTTT.